This T cell receptor (beta chain) was captured in a study of Ad26.COV2.S vaccination and SARS-CoV-2 variants. Overall study results and limits: Breadth measured for non-spike TCRs was similar across vaccine and placebo recipients.

In regard to this clone: Its cognate antigen is unknown.

TCRdb keeps only in-frame clones here, not all; method: immunoSEQ multiplex PCR. The sample yields under 500,000 clones, approximately 90% seen once. Germline V gene lookup returns CDR1 KGHSH and CDR2 LQKENI. The J segment lost 4 bases and the V segment lost 3 bases, leaving 4 bases of the junction unmatched. The length of the CDR3 is 16 residues. Treatment denoted: roughly 19 received Ad26.COV2.S at low or high dose, single or two shots; roughly 5 received placebo; per-sample allocation not given. The samples date from day 63 after the first vaccine or placebo injection. This vaccine is an Ad26 vector that expresses the Wuhan-strain SARS-CoV-2 spike.

Specimen: peripheral blood, collected in a trial of Ad26.COV2.S vaccine versus placebo. This clonotype originated in a person aged 18-60 years who received the Ad26.COV2.S COVID-19 vaccine or a placebo. This rearrangement joins TRBV18 to TRBJ2-1, with TRBD2 matching 12 bases. CDR3 sequence: CASSPGLAGTYNEQFF. CDR3 nucleotides: TGTGCCAGCTCACCTGGACTAGCGGGGACATACAATGAGCAGTTCTTC.